This entry is about one TCR beta chain. Its antigen is currently unknown. Any history of autoimmune disease or systemic immunosuppression disqualified patients. With baseline, cycle 4 day 1, and cycle 7 day 1 as timepoints, blood was sampled. The CDR3 length is 13 residues. Trimming pared 4 bases from V and 0 bases from J, leaving 6 bases between. Per the germline V gene, CDR1 is WNHNN and CDR2 is SYGVQD (reference sequence). The source of the sample is a study of OX40 agonist ivuxolimab in advanced cancers. Study-wide results and caveats: At 0.1 to 3.0 mg/kg, CD4+ and CD8+ blood T cells expanded clonally by week 6. Averaged across samples, CD8+ T cells carried more expanded clones than CD4+ did.

Sequencing used immunoSEQ multiplex PCR; TCRdb keeps in-frame clones, though not all of them. The table has more than 65,000 clones, more than 70% seen once. The chain combines TRBV10-1 with TRBJ1-1, with D maybe TRBD1 (5 bases). The receptor was isolated from an adult with an advanced solid tumor such as melanoma, head and neck, liver or kidney cancer. The specimen comprised CD4+ or CD8+ T cells sorted from blood, sampled in a trial of the OX40 agonist ivuxolimab. In DNA form, the CDR3 reads TGCGCCAGCAGTGGACAGATGAACACTGAAGCTTTCTTT. This gives the protein CASSGQMNTEAFF.